Shown below are 15 T cell receptor beta chains from a single sample sequenced in a study of shared clonotypes between healthy human individuals. CD45RO-negative, CCR7-positively selected cells formed the naive CD8 fraction, excluding terminally differentiated effector memory CD45RA+ cells. Method: immunoSEQ multiplex PCR; TCRdb's copy keeps in-frame clones and lacks some. The sample holds about 2,100,000 clones; about 92% are singletons and the top ten take 1.7%. Sequencing was done on a sample of naive CD8+ T cells from PBMCs. These TCRs come from a man between 18 and 35 years old in good health. Some clones in this sample may be carry-over from other donors' samples.

The chain couples TRBV9 to TRBJ2-1; 7 nucleotides agree with TRBD2. The CDR3 is made up of 16 amino acids. Germline V gene data show CDR1 as SGDLS and CDR2 as YYNGEE. The V and J ends lost 4 bases and 1 base, in that order; junction bases with no gene match: 8. CDR3 nucleotide sequence: TGTGCCAGCAGCTTTAGACTAGCAGCTTCCTACAATGAGCAGTTCTTC. The encoded protein is CASSFRLAASYNEQFF.

The V call is TRBV21-1, the J call TRBJ2-7. TRBV21-1 is described as a pseudogene. The CDR3 is 14 residues long. The CDR3 DNA reads TGTGCCAGCAGCAAAGACAACTCCCCACACGAGCAGTACTTC. It is translated as CASSKDNSPHEQYF.

The chain carries TRBV9 and TRBJ2-7; 12 positions match TRBD2. CDR1 and CDR2 from the germline V gene are SGDLS and YYNGEE. J was trimmed by 6 bases and V by 0 bases; bases with no gene match: 10. CDR3 size: 17 residues. The CDR3 coding sequence is TGTGCCAGCAGCGTAGGGGCAAACGGACTAGCGGGACCCGAGCAGTACTTC. Translation gives CASSVGANGLAGPEQYF. The variable domain in full, completed from reference TRBV9 and TRBJ2-7, reads DSGVTQTPKHLITATGQRVTLRCSPRSGDLSVYWYQQSLDQGLQFLIQYYNGEERAKGNILERFSAQQFPDLHSELNLSSLELGDSALYFCASSVGANGLAGPEQYFGPGTRLTVT.

This clone was counted between two and nine times. Other DNA sequences in this specimen translate into the identical CDR3. The gene calls are TRBV28 and TRBJ1-1; no reliable D call. V shed 3 bases and J shed 1 base, with 6 bases lying between them. This CDR3 is built from 13 residues. Germline CDR1 MDHEN, CDR2 SYDVKM. The CDR3 region has the DNA TGTGCCAGCAGTTTGATCGAGAACACTGAAGCTTTCTTT. Amino acid sequence: CASSLIENTEAFF.

The V and J genes are TRBV21-1 and TRBJ2-7; no DNA check was done on the table's D call, TRBD2. TRBV21-1 is a listed pseudogene. This CDR3 has 14 amino acids. For the CDR3, the DNA is TGTGCCAGCAGCGACGGTAGAGGAACCTACGAGCAGTACTTC. It codes for CASSDGRGTYEQYF.

The table lists this clone with a count of one. This rearrangement joins TRBV27 to TRBJ2-2; D is unclear. This CDR3 has 12 residues. The germline gives CDR1 MNHEY, CDR2 SMNVEV (reference sequence). V was pared by 4 bases and J by 7 bases, with 7 bases between. The CDR3 DNA reads as TGTGCCAGCAGTTCCCTGCTCGGGGAGCTGTTTTTT. It specifies CASSSLLGELFF.

A note on this clone: Other DNA variants within this sample encode the same CDR3. The genes are TRBV28 and TRBJ1-1, with D uncertain. CDR3 size: 13 residues. Germline V gene data show CDR1 as MDHEN and CDR2 as SYDVKM. V was pared by 6 bases and J by 1 base, with 9 bases between. DNA of the CDR3: TGTGCCAGCAGCTTGTCAGGGAACACTGAAGCTTTCTTT. Amino acids: CASSLSGNTEAFF.

As concerns this clone: The identical CDR3 is also encoded by other nucleotide sequences in the sample. The chain uses TRBV2 and TRBJ2-5; 8 nucleotides align to TRBD2. The CDR3 is made up of 15 amino acids. The junction had 5 bases not matched to a gene; V was cut back by 5 bases and J by 0 bases. CDR1 is SNHLY and CDR2 is FYNNEI in the germline V gene. CDR3 in DNA: TGTGCCAGCAGTCCCCTAGCGGGCGACCAAGAGACCCAGTACTTC. This gives the protein CASSPLAGDQETQYF.

This sequence joins TRBV21-1 and TRBJ2-7; the D call TRBD2 from the table was never checked on the DNA. TRBV21-1 has pseudogene status. The CDR3 is 14 residues long. The CDR3 reads CASTLGLAAYEQYF. CDR3 nucleotide sequence: TGTGCCAGCACCTTGGGACTAGCGGCCTACGAGCAGTACTTC.

The J gene is TRBJ1-1, the V gene TRBV7-6; the match to TRBD1 covers 8 bases. The V and J ends lost 4 bases and 7 bases, in that order; junction bases with no gene match: 14. Germline values: CDR1 SGHVS, CDR2 FNYEAQ. The CDR3 runs to 16 residues. In nucleotides, the CDR3 is TGTGCCAGCAGCTCCCGACAGGGGCGGCTCCTGGGTGAAGCTTTCTTT. It translates to CASSSRQGRLLGEAFF.

V and J are TRBV7-8 and TRBJ2-3; 7 bases are a match to TRBD2. The J segment lost 1 base and the V segment lost 1 base, leaving 5 bases of the junction unmatched. CDR1 and CDR2 from the germline V gene are SGHVS and FQNEAQ. The CDR3 totals 16 residues. In DNA form, the CDR3 reads TGTGCCAGCAGCTTAGTCAGGGCGGGGGGCACAGATACGCAGTATTTT. As protein: CASSLVRAGGTDTQYF.

This sequence joins TRBV7-3 and TRBJ2-7; TRBD1 is a possible D gene (5 bases). CDR3 size: 13 residues. Germline lookup yields CDR1 SGHTA and CDR2 FQGTGA. Trimming cost V 5 bases and J 6 bases, with 14 bases left between them. The CDR3, as DNA: TGTGCCAGCAGCCGCATTGGTGGGGCCGAGCAGTACTTC. It translates to CASSRIGGAEQYF.

The CDR3: CASSYGRTSYNEQFF. Written as DNA, the CDR3 is TGTGCCAGCAGCTATGGACGGACCTCCTACAATGAGCAGTTCTTC. This rearrangement joins TRBV6-5 to TRBJ2-1; unclear D gene. The length of the CDR3 is 15 residues. With 6 bases removed from V and 0 bases from J, the gap between germline ends came to 12 bases. Germline V gene lookup returns CDR1 MNHEY and CDR2 SVGAGI.

V is TRBV11-2 and J is TRBJ2-3, with D possibly matching TRBD2 (6 bases). The CDR3 consists of 16 residues. V was cut by 0 bases and J by 2 bases, with 12 bases left in between. Germline CDR1 reads SGHAT; CDR2 reads FQNNGV. CDR3 residues: CASSLEGRSHTDTQYF. As DNA, the CDR3 is TGTGCCAGCAGCTTAGAGGGGAGGAGCCACACAGATACGCAGTATTTT.

V gene TRBV7-9 combines with J gene TRBJ2-1; tentative D call: TRBD2 (5 bases). Trimming removed 5 bases from V and 8 bases from J, with 22 bases in between. CDR1 is SEHNR and CDR2 is FQNEAQ in the germline V gene (reference sequence). The CDR3 loop spans 16 amino acids. The CDR3 DNA reads as TGTGCCAGCAGCCCGACCCCCCCAGCGGAGGTCCATGAGCAGTTCTTC. Amino acids: CASSPTPPAEVHEQFF.